This TCR beta chain was sequenced for a study of early T cells in non-severe SARS-CoV-2 infection. In the study overall: Chains were unpaired, as sequencing was done on bulk RNA from unsorted whole blood.

Unique molecular identifiers were affixed to single, distinct cDNA molecules. MiXCR, applied by TCRdb to the 5' RACE reads, yields one record per CDR3 protein. This table holds some 61,000 distinct CDR3 sequences, 9.3% found once. The table lists this clonotype with many counts. Antigen: not known. Findings and limits, study-wide: Anti-spike CD8 specificities were favored by VDJdb matching, whose results missed private and CD4 specificities.

The clonotype originates from an adult who was a healthcare worker with PCR-confirmed SARS-CoV-2 infection or an uninfected control (not recorded which). Sequenced material: whole blood.

CDR3 sequence: CAWKIPGAHEQFF. CDR3 bases: TGTGCCTGGAAGATTCCCGGGGCTCATGAGCAGTTCTTC. V gene TRBV30 combines with J gene TRBJ2-1; D tentatively reads TRBD1 or TRBD2 (5 bases each). V was trimmed by 4 bases and J by 8 bases, leaving 15 bases between them. The CDR3 sequence is 13 residues long. In germline, CDR1 is GTSNPN, CDR2 SVGIG (reference sequence).